Below, one TCR beta chain is given with its context. This clonotype was seen a few times. What antigen it recognizes has not been identified. No much larger clone exists at a distance of one base, and base qualities are not known. These data come from a study of blood T cells in healthy people across ages (dated by TCRdb to 2015 to 2017). Regarding the complete study: In model experiments, template switching captured about one uniquely barcoded TCR beta cDNA molecule for every two T cells. Age-related changes in TCR beta repertoire diversity were measured in the study by deep sequencing normalized with unique cDNA molecular identifiers. Donors were grouped into four age groups: young (average 16 years), middle-aged (roughly 38), aged (approximately 58) and long-lived (less than 85). Donors of different ages were randomly distributed across sequencing lanes to avoid experimental bias. The study analyzed two additional independent replicas of 1 million unique cDNA reads from the same blood draw for two donors, one aged 18 to 30 and one aged 80 or older. General study outcomes and caveats: Total diversity estimates from one million sequenced T cells were considered lower bounds and underestimates. Observed TCR beta diversity per million T cells fell roughly linearly with age, and a significant reduction was already apparent by age about 36. Compared with the aged group, the long-lived group had more naive CD4+ T cells, fewer expanded clones and increased TCR diversity, a pattern suggesting age selection. The percentage of naive T cells measured by flow cytometry correlated strongly with observed TCR beta diversity. Because the CMV infection status of the donors was unknown, age-related changes in expanded clonotypes may potentially have been confounded. Because profiling used bulk unsorted PBMCs, naive and antigen-experienced compartments could not be compared conclusively.

The donors were a few dozen Caucasian individuals from Russia, aged 6 to 90 years, who were systemically healthy. Each donor gave about 9.7 milliliters of peripheral blood, drawn into EDTA-treated Vacutainer tubes. Ficoll-Paque density-gradient centrifugation was used to isolate PBMCs, with at least 6.5 million per sample. Trizol reagent was used to extract total RNA from the PBMCs, yielding at least 5.5 micrograms per sample. For every donor, an aliquot of PBMCs went through flow cytometry to measure the percentages of naive CD45RAhigh/CD27high T cells. CDR3 length: 14 amino acids, cysteine to phenylalanine. Only the CDR3 part of the read is kept: 42 bases, read in frame from the first base. Sequences SGHRS (CDR1) and YFSETQ (CDR2) are obtained from the germline V gene. V and J lose 3 bases and 2 bases, and a span of 10 bases separates them. Libraries were made using 5' RACE. TCRdb shows the sequencer as Illumina HiSeq 2500. A second PCR of about 7 to 12 cycles was performed with a sample-barcoded 5' primer and a J-beta primer mix. A template-switch 5' adaptor carrying 12 random nucleotides introduced a unique molecular identifier onto each TCR beta cDNA molecule. Each sample yielded at least 2.5 million CDR3-containing paired-end reads. All of the RNA was converted into first-strand cDNA using the Mint cDNA synthesis kit, with a TRBC-specific oligonucleotide serving as the primer. All cDNA was treated with uracil-DNA glycosylase and then went through a first 18-cycle PCR with the universal primers M1SS and BC2_uni_R. On the study's bioinformatics: For normalization, 1 million high-quality reads, each with a distinct molecular identifier, were randomly selected from each sample. Reads with shared molecular identifiers were discarded instead of being binned into consensus sequences. CDR3 identification, clonotype clustering and error correction used MiTCR with a Q25 quality threshold and the strictest error-elimination algorithm. A nonparametric unseen species model using Euler transformation provided a lower-bound estimate of total TCR beta diversity. TCRdb reprocessed the public reads (quality trimming at Q25 with fastp, clone calling with MiXCR) and kept in-frame beta chains. Entries that share a CDR3 protein sequence are merged under the most common genes and DNA. In this record, the V and J calls reflect TCRdb's handling and not the investigators' own analysis. A total of about 730,000 distinct CDR3 sequences appear in this sample, roughly 44% of them only once. The ten largest clones take up 20% to 25% of the sample.

Sequencing was performed on blood. The TCR originated in a woman aged 55-69 years in good health. This chain joins TRBV5-1 to TRBJ2-3; no D gene can be assigned with confidence. The CDR3 is CASSSRVDTDTQYF. Here is the DNA: TGCGCCAGCAGCTCACGGGTCGACACAGATACGCAGTATTTT.